Reported below is one T cell receptor beta chain. Its antigen is unknown. TCR beta CDR3 regions were amplified from RNA transcripts. The HTBI primer set was used in a first-round RT-PCR of the TCR CDR3. TCRdb used MiXCR to reprocess the multiplex PCR reads, holding one entry per CDR3 protein. The sample shows about 520,000 distinct CDR3 sequences, roughly 20% of them seen only once. Germline CDR1 MGHRA, CDR2 YSYEKL. CDR3 length: 15 amino acids. Trimming took 2 bases from V and 2 from J, leaving 13 bases between them. The record originates from a study of T cells in Graves' hyperthyroidism and ophthalmopathy. Study-wide findings and caveats: Most thyroid clonotypes expanded above 0.001 appeared in blood too.

Sequenced sample: blood. The rearrangement joins TRBV4-1 to TRBJ2-7; the D gene is possibly TRBD2 (6 bases). The origin of this receptor is a young man with Graves' hyperthyroidism. CDR3 nucleotides: TGCGCCAGCAGCCAACAGGGCGGGGCGGCCTACGAGCAGTACTTC. Protein product: CASSQQGGAAYEQYF.